This T cell receptor beta chain was captured in a study of T cells in women clearing cervical HPV infection. General study findings and limits: A classifier using richness and V gene abundances reached an AUC of about 0.83. TRBV6-7 abundance was lower in cases than controls (about 0.099% versus 0.16%).

Measured with immunoSEQ multiplex PCR; TCRdb has only the in-frame clones, and not every one. The sample holds tens of thousands of clones. With V trimmed by 10 bases and J by 3 bases, 10 bases remained unmatched. This CDR3 has 14 amino acids. The germline gives CDR1 SGHTA, CDR2 FQGTGA. To note about this clone: Antigen: not known. The read finishes 3 residues shy of the CDR3 end, and the germline J gene is used to complete it.

This TCR was sampled from a woman between 18 and 70 years old with a cervical HPV16 infection that either progressed to CIN3+ or cleared (not recorded which). The V call is TRBV7-3, the J call TRBJ2-7; 9 bases align to TRBD1. Sequenced input: blood buffy coat. This CDR3 reads CAIFGTGLYYEQYF. The CDR3 bases that were read are TGTGCCATCTTCGGGACAGGGCTATACTACGAG.